One and the same sample provided the 10 T cell receptor beta chains below, sequenced in a study of identical twins. From the 5' RACE reads, TCRdb called clonotypes with MiXCR, one entry per CDR3 protein. This sample has under 500,000 distinct CDR3 sequences, with roughly an eighth found just once. The sample was also linked to a second study, of yellow fever vaccine responses in identical twins.

Specimen: CD4+ T cells sorted from blood. These receptor sequences come from a woman aged 18-29 years in good health.

The rearrangement joins TRBV27 to TRBJ2-1, with D possibly being TRBD1 (5 bases). V lost 6 bases, J lost 7 bases, and 13 bases lay in between. Per the germline V gene, CDR1 is MNHEY and CDR2 is SMNVEV (reference sequence). This CDR3 comprises 13 residues. CDR3 nucleotides: TGTGCCAGCAGGATACAGGTTGATAATGAGCAGTTCTTC. It is translated as CASRIQVDNEQFF.

This clonotype was seen many times. V is TRBV29-1 and J is TRBJ2-1, with TRBD2 identical over 7 bases. The CDR3 extends over 15 amino acids. Germline V gives CDR1 SQVTM, CDR2 ANQGSEA. The V and J ends lost 4 bases and 4 bases, in that order; junction bases with no gene match: 10. The CDR3 is CSVVPWASGYNEQFF. In DNA, the CDR3 is TGCAGCGTTGTTCCATGGGCTAGCGGTTACAATGAGCAGTTCTTC.

This sequence joins TRBV5-1 and TRBJ2-7; D might be TRBD1 (5 bases). Germline CDR1 reads SGHRS; CDR2 reads YFSETQ. Trimming shortened V by 0 bases and J by 2 bases, and 12 bases separated the two germline ends. The CDR3 has 15 amino acids. The DNA of the CDR3 is TGCGCCAGCAGCTTGGCCTGGACACCGACCTACGAGCAGTACTTC. This sequence encodes CASSLAWTPTYEQYF.

V and J are TRBV20-1 and TRBJ1-4; D is unresolved. Trimming took 0 bases from V and 7 from J, leaving 15 bases between them. The CDR3 totals 15 residues. Germline V CDR1 and CDR2: DFQATT, SNEGSKA (reference sequence). DNA of the CDR3: TGCAGTGCTAGAGATCCGAGTGGTGTCAGTGAAAAACTGTTTTTT. Residues: CSARDPSGVSEKLFF.

The chain uses TRBV10-1 and TRBJ2-1; no firm D call. This CDR3 spans 13 amino acids. The germline CDR1 and CDR2 sequences are WNHNN and SYGVQD (reference sequence). V shed 0 bases and J shed 2 bases, with 2 bases lying between them. As DNA, the CDR3 is TGCGCCAGCAGTGAGTCCGCCTACAATGAGCAGTTCTTC. Protein sequence: CASSESAYNEQFF.

The chain uses TRBV6-5 and TRBJ2-2; D unresolved. This CDR3 comprises 14 residues. From germline, CDR1 is MNHEY and CDR2 SVGAGI. Trimming took 0 bases from V and 4 from J, leaving 6 bases between them. CDR3 sequence: CASSYSTVTGELFF. The CDR3 region has the DNA TGTGCCAGCAGTTACTCTACGGTCACCGGGGAGCTGTTTTTT.

This clonotype was observed a handful of times. The chain is built from TRBV5-6 and TRBJ2-7; no clear D gene. The germline V and J ends were trimmed by 1 base and 7 bases, with 9 bases remaining between them. The V gene's germline CDR1 is SGHDT and CDR2 YYEEEE. CDR3 length: 12 residues. CDR3 loop: CASSLWAREQYF. The CDR3 nucleotides are TGTGCCAGCAGCTTGTGGGCGAGGGAGCAGTACTTC.

The chain carries TRBV11-2 and TRBJ2-5; 7 nucleotides match TRBD1. Looked up from germline, CDR1 is SGHAT and CDR2 is FQNNGV. V shed 0 bases, J shed 2 bases, and the junction held 3 bases outside the gene matches. The CDR3 covers 15 residues. CDR3 region: CASSLEAGGQETQYF. CDR3 nucleotides: TGTGCCAGCAGCTTAGAGGCAGGGGGTCAAGAGACCCAGTACTTC.

The gene calls are TRBV29-1 and TRBJ1-2; 8 positions match TRBD1. After removal of 6 bases from V and 6 bases from J, the junction contained 3 bases not matched to a gene. CDR1 and CDR2 (germline): SQVTM, ANQGSEA. This CDR3 comprises 11 residues. The CDR3 nucleotides read TGCAGCGTCTGGACAGGGAATGGCTACACCTTC. Protein product: CSVWTGNGYTF.

The chain is built from TRBV25-1 and TRBJ2-7; 11 nucleotides match TRBD2. V shed 3 bases and J 12 bases; nucleotides not matched to a gene: 10. The germline V gene encodes CDR1 MGHDK and CDR2 SYGVNS. CDR3 length: 14 amino acids. The CDR3 sequence: CASSERTSGLRRYF. The CDR3 bases are TGTGCCAGCAGTGAGAGGACTAGCGGGCTAAGACGGTACTTC.